This T cell receptor (beta chain) was observed in a study of T-cell memory formation after mild COVID-19. General study results and limits: Those CD4+ clones that contracted were mainly in CM and EM (CD8+ ones in EMRA). Pre-infection memory held some responding clones, suggesting pre-existing cross-reactive T cells responded. There was a balanced CD4/CD8 profile in clones contracting day 15 to 85, and later expanders leaned CD4+.

TCR alpha and TCR beta cDNA libraries carrying sample barcodes and UMIs came from 5'RACE with constant-segment primers. Each CDR3 protein gets one entry after TCRdb re-called the 5' RACE reads with MiXCR. The sample records over 450,000 distinct CDR3 sequences, 20% being singletons. The V gene's germline CDR1 is SGHTA and CDR2 FQGTGA. CDR3 length: 13 residues. The ends were cut back, 5 bases at V and 10 bases at J, with 15 bases in the middle. This clonotype was detected a few times. Its antigen is not identified. What was sequenced was PBMCs or a T cell subset sorted from them (not recorded which). V is TRBV7-3 and J is TRBJ2-1, with D uncertain. The TCR was taken from an adult woman who had mild COVID-19 (a few samples of this study predate the infection). Cell type and time point are not known. CDR3 region: CASSPHPVREQFF. Written as DNA, the CDR3 is TGTGCCAGCAGCCCACACCCGGTTAGGGAGCAGTTCTTC.